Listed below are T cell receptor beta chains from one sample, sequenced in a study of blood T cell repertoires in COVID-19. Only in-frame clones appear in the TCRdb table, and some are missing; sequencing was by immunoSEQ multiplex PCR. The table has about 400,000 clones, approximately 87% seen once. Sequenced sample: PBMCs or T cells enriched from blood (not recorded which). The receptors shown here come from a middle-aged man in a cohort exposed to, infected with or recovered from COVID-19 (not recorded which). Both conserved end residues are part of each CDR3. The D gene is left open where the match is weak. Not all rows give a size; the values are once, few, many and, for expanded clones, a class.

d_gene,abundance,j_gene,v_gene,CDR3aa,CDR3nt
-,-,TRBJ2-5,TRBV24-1,CATSDPRDPNETQYF,TGTGCCACCAGTGACCCGCGGGACCCCAACGAGACCCAGTACTTC
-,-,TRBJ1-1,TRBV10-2,CASSEEGGYTEAFF,TGCGCCAGCAGTGAGGAGGGAGGGTACACTGAAGCTTTCTTT
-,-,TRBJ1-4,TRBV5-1,CASSPGEGSEKLFF,TGCGCCAGCAGCCCGGGGGAGGGTAGTGAAAAACTGTTTTTT
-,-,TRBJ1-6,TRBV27,CASSQRPYYSPLHF,TGTGCCAGCAGCCAACGGCCATACTACTCACCCCTCCACTTT
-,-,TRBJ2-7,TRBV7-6,CASSSQGSLEQYF,TGTGCCAGCAGCAGCCAGGGGAGTCTCGAGCAGTACTTC
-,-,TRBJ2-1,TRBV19,CASSIVMGALEQFF,TGTGCCAGTAGTATAGTAATGGGAGCCCTTGAGCAGTTCTTC
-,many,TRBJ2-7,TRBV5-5,CASSFSRGPFYEQYF,TGTGCCAGCAGCTTTTCTCGCGGGCCATTCTACGAGCAGTACTTC
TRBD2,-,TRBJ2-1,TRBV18,CASSRSGTSVNEQFF,TGTGCCAGCTCACGGAGCGGGACTTCGGTTAATGAGCAGTTCTTC
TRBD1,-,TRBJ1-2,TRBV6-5,CASRIGQGVIYGYTF,TGTGCCAGCAGGATCGGACAGGGAGTAATCTATGGCTACACCTTC
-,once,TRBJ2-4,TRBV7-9,CASSRSIPSLAKNIQYF,TGTGCCAGCAGCCGTAGTATCCCTTCCCTAGCCAAAAACATTCAGTACTTC
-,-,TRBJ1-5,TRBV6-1,CASSDISGKIYQPQHF,TGTGCCAGCAGTGACATCTCAGGGAAGATTTATCAGCCCCAGCATTTT
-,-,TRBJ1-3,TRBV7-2,CASERGGTGSGNTIYF,TGTGCCAGCGAACGTGGGGGGACCGGCTCTGGAAACACCATATATTTT
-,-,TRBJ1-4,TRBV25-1,CASGDSDEKLFF,TGTGCCAGCGGGGACTCCGATGAAAAACTGTTTTTT
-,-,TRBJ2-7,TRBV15,CATRGVSYEQYF,TGTGCCACCCGCGGGGTGTCCTACGAGCAGTACTTC
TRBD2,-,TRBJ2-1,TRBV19,CASSRTTSGSPEQFF,TGTGCCAGTAGCAGAACGACTAGCGGGAGCCCAGAGCAGTTCTTC
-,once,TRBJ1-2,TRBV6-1,CASSEYAGAYGYTF,TGTGCCAGCAGTGAATATGCAGGGGCTTATGGCTACACCTTC
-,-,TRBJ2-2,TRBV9,CASSGVALTGELFF,TGTGCCAGCAGCGGGGTAGCGTTAACCGGGGAGCTGTTTTTT
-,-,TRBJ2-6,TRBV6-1,CASSGWVEIYSGANVLTF,TGTGCCAGCAGTGGCTGGGTGGAGATTTACTCTGGGGCCAACGTCCTGACTTTC
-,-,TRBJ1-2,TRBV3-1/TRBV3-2,CASSQDRGAGYGYTF,TGTGCCAGCAGCCAAGATCGCGGGGCGGGCTATGGCTACACCTTC
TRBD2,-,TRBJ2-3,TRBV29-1,CSVDGGRRTDTQYF,TGCAGCGTTGACGGCGGGAGGCGAACAGATACGCAGTATTTT
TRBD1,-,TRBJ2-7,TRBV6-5,CASSYLGTGPYEQYF,TGTGCCAGCAGTTACCTTGGGACAGGACCCTACGAGCAGTACTTC
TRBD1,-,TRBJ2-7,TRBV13,CASRLSGTGGGEQYF,TGTGCCAGCAGACTTTCCGGGACAGGGGGCGGAGAGCAGTACTTC
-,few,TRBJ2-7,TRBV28,CASKPSGFTYEQYF,TGTGCCAGCAAGCCTAGTGGGTTCACCTACGAGCAGTACTTC
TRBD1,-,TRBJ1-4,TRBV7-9,CASSRGQGANEKLFF,TGTGCCAGCAGCAGGGGACAGGGAGCTAATGAAAAACTGTTTTTT
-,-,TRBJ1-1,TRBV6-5,CASSYSGSPNTEAFF,TGTGCCAGCAGTTACTCGGGCAGCCCGAACACTGAAGCTTTCTTT
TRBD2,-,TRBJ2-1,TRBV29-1,CSVGLAGGPSNEQFF,TGCAGCGTTGGCTTAGCGGGAGGGCCTTCCAATGAGCAGTTCTTC
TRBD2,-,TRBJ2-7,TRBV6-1,CASSESGRAYEQYF,TGTGCCAGCAGTGAAAGCGGGAGGGCCTACGAGCAGTACTTC
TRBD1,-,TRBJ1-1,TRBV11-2,CASSGRQGNTEAFF,TGTGCCAGCAGCGGCCGACAGGGAAACACTGAAGCTTTCTTT
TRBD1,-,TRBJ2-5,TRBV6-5,CASSSGQGWQETQYF,TGTGCCAGCAGCTCGGGACAGGGCTGGCAAGAGACCCAGTACTTC
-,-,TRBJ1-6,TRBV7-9,CASSLGAGVDSPLHF,TGTGCCAGCAGCCTGGGGGCAGGGGTTGATTCACCCCTCCACTTT
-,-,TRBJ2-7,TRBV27,CASSARTDTLF,TGTGCCAGCAGTGCAAGGACAGATACTCTCTTC
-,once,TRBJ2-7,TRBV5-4,CASSLPGLASAEQYF,TGTGCCAGCAGCTTACCCGGACTCGCTTCGGCCGAGCAGTACTTC
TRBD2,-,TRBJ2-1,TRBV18,CASSPPGLATYNEQFF,TGTGCCAGCTCACCACCGGGACTAGCCACCTACAATGAGCAGTTCTTC
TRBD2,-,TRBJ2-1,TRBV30,CAWSPGLAESSYNEQFF,TGTGCCTGGAGTCCAGGACTAGCGGAAAGCTCCTACAATGAGCAGTTCTTC
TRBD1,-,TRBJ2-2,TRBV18,CASSPQATGGTNTGELFF,TGTGCCAGCTCACCACAAGCGACAGGGGGTACGAACACCGGGGAGCTGTTTTTT
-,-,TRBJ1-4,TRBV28,CASSPAPGEGEKLFF,TGTGCCAGCAGTCCCGCCCCAGGGGAGGGGGAAAAACTGTTTTTT
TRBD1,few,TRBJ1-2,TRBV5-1,CASSFAPGQGDYGYTF,TGCGCCAGCAGCTTTGCCCCGGGACAGGGCGACTATGGCTACACCTTC
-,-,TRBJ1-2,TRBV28,CASSLVQGYGYTF,TGTGCCAGCAGTTTAGTACAGGGCTATGGCTACACCTTC
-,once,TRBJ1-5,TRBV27,CASSFGGLVPVSNQPQHF,TGTGCCAGCAGTTTCGGAGGTTTGGTCCCTGTTAGCAATCAGCCCCAGCATTTT
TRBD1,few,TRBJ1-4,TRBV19,CASSQRPGTGWDEKLFF,TGTGCCAGTAGTCAGCGACCCGGGACAGGGTGGGACGAAAAACTGTTTTTT
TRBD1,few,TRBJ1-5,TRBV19,CASSRSTGANQPQHF,TGTGCCAGTAGTAGATCCACAGGGGCAAATCAGCCCCAGCATTTT
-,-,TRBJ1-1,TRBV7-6,CASSLLNTANTEAFF,TGTGCCAGCAGCTTATTAAATACAGCGAACACTGAAGCTTTCTTT
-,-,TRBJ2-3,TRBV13,CASSPRPLISADTQYF,TGTGCCAGCAGCCCACGACCCCTCATTAGCGCAGATACGCAGTATTTT
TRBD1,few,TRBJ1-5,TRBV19,CASSMDRDQPQHF,TGTGCCAGTAGTATGGACAGGGATCAGCCCCAGCATTTT